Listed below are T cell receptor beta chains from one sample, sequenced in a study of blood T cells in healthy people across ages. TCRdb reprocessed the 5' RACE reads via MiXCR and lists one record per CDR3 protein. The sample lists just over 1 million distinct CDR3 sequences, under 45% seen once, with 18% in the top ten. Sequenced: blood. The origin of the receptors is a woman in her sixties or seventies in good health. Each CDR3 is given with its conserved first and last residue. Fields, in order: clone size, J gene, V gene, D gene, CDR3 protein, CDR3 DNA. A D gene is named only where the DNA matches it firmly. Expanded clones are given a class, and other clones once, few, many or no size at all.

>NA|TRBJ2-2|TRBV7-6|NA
CASTERENTGELFF
TGTGCCAGCACCGAGAGAGAGAACACCGGGGAGCTGTTTTTT
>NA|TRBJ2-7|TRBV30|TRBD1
CAWSQGQGQYEQYF
TGTGCCTGGAGTCAGGGACAGGGACAATACGAGCAGTACTTC
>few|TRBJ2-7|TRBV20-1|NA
CSARSVDYRLSEQYF
TGCAGTGCTAGATCGGTTGATTATAGGCTTTCCGAGCAGTACTTC
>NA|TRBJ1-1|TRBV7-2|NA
CASSLKFASEAFF
TGTGCCAGCAGCTTAAAGTTCGCATCTGAAGCTTTCTTT
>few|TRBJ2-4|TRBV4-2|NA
CASSQDSQSNIQYF
TGTGCCAGCAGCCAAGACTCCCAGTCGAACATTCAGTACTTC
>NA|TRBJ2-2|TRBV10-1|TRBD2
CASSDQRTSGRDTGELFF
TGCGCCAGCAGTGACCAACGGACTAGCGGGAGAGACACCGGGGAGCTGTTTTTT
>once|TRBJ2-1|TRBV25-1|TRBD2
CASSEYGGKGNGNEQFF
TGTGCCAGCAGTGAATACGGGGGGAAGGGGAACGGAAATGAGCAGTTCTTC
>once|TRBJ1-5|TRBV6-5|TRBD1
CASSYSGQGARSRQPQHF
TGTGCCAGCAGTTACTCTGGACAGGGGGCGCGCAGTCGACAGCCCCAGCATTTT
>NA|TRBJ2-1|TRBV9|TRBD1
CASSGDRVKNEQFF
TGTGCCAGCAGCGGGGACAGGGTGAAGAATGAGCAGTTCTTC
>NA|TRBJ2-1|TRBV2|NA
CASSSYDRHNEQFF
TGTGCCAGCAGTTCCTATGACAGGCACAATGAGCAGTTCTTC
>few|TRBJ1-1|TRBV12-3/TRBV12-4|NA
CASSLTGRGTEAFF
TGTGCCAGCAGTTTAACAGGGAGAGGGACTGAAGCTTTCTTT
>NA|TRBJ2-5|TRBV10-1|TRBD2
CASSSPSGSETQYF
TGCGCCAGCAGTAGCCCTAGCGGGAGTGAGACCCAGTACTTC
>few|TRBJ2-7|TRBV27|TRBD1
CASSTTGQGLSYEQYF
TGTGCCAGCAGTACCACGGGACAGGGACTCTCCTACGAGCAGTACTTC